This T cell receptor beta chain was retrieved from a study of siplizumab effects on memory and regulatory T cells. Study-wide findings and caveats: Naive-or-memory phenotypes were unassignable for roughly 80-96% of proliferating CD4+ or CD8+ clones. Researchers could map only a minor fraction of alloreactive clones to unstimulated subsets. Controls showed an average of around 27% Treg-derived mappable alloreactive CD4+ clones, while siplizumab showed about 75%. Researchers did not confirm the suppressive function of proliferating Tregs from siplizumab cultures.

On this clone itself: Its antigen is undetermined.

Clones were read by immunoSEQ multiplex PCR, and TCRdb kept only the in-frame ones, dropping some. The sample lists tens of thousands of clones, over 85% occurring once. The material sequenced was CD8+ T cells sorted from blood. This TCR was sampled from a human donor in good health.

CDR3 sequence reads: CASSSGTAAYTYEQYF. In DNA, the CDR3 is TGTGCCAGCAGTTCCGGGACAGCAGCATATACCTACGAGCAGTACTTC. The chain recombines TRBV27 with TRBJ2-5; 7 bases map to TRBD1. With the DNA end fitting TRBJ2-7 better, the J assignment may be wrong. The germline gives CDR1 MNHEY, CDR2 SMNVEV (reference sequence). The CDR3 length is 16 residues.